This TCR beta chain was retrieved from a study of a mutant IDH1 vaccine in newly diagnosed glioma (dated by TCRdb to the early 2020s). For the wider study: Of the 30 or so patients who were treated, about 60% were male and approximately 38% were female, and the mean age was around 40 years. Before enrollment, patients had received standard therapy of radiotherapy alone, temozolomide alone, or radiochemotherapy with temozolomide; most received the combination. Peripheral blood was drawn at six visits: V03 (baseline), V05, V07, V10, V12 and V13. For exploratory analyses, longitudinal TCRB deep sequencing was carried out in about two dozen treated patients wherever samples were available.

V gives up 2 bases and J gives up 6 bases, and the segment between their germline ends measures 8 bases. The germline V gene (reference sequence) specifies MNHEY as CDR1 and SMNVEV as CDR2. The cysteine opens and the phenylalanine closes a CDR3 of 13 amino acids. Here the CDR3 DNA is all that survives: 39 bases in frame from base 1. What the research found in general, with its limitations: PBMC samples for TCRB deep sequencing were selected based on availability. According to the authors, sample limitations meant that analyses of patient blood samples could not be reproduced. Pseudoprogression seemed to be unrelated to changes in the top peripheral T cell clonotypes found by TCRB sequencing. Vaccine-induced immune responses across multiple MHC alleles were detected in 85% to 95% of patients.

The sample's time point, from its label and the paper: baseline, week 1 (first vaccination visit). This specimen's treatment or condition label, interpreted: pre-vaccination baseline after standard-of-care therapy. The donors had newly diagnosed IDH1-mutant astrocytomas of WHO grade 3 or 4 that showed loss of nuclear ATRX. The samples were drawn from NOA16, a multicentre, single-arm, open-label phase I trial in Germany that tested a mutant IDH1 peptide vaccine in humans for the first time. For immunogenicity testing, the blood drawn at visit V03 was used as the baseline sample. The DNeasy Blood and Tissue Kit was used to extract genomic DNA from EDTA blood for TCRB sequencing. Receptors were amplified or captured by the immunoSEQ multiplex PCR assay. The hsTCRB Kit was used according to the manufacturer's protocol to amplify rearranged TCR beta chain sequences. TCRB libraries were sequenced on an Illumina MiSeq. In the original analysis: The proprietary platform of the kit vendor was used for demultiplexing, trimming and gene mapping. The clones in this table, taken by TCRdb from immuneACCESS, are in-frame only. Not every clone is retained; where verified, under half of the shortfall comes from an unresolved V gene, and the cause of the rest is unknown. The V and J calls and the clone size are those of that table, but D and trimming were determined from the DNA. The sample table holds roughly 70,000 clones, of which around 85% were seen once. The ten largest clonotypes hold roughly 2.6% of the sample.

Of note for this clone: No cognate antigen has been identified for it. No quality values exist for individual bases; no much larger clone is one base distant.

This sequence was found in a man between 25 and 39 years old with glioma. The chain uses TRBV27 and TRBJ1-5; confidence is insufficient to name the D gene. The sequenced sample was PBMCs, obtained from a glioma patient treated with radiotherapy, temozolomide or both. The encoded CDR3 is CASSLSRVQPQHF. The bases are TGTGCCAGCAGTTTAAGCCGGGTTCAGCCCCAGCATTTT.